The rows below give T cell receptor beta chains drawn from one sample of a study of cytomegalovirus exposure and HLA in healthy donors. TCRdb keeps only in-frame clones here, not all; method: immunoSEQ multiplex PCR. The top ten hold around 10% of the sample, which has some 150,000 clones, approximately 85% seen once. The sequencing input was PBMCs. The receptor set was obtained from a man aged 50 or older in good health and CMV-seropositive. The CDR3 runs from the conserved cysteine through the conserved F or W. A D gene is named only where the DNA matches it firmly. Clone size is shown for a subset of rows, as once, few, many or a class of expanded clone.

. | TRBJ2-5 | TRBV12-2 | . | TGTGCAAGTCGCTTAGAACCGGGACAGACACTTCAAGAGACCCAGTACTTC | CASRLEPGQTLQETQYF
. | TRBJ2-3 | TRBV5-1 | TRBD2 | TGCGCCAGCAGCTTGGCCCTAGCGGGAATTAGCACAGATACGCAGTATTTT | CASSLALAGISTDTQYF
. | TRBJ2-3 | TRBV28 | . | TGTGCCAGCATTCTATCCGGGACAGATACGCAGTATTTT | CASILSGTDTQYF
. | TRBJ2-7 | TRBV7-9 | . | TGTGCCAGCAGCCCACGGACTGACCCCTACGAGCAGTACTTC | CASSPRTDPYEQYF
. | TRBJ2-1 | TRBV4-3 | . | TGCGCCAGCAGCTCTGGACAGAACTCCTACAATGAGCAGTTCTTC | CASSSGQNSYNEQFF
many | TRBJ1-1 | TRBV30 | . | TGTGCCTGGAGTGGATGGGGAGGGCCTGAAGCTTTCTTT | CAWSGWGGPEAFF
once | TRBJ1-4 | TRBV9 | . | TGTGCCAGCAGCGTAGCTACCAGGGGCCCTAATGAAAAACTGTTTTTT | CASSVATRGPNEKLFF
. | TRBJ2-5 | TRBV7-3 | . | TGTGCCAGCAGCCAAGCCGGAGGGTCTCAAGAGACCCAGTACTTC | CASSQAGGSQETQYF
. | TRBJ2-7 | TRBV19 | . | TGTGCCAGTAGTATCAGTGGGGGGAACTCCTACGAGCAGTACTTC | CASSISGGNSYEQYF
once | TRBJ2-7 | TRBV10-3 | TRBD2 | TGTGCCATCAGTGAGGGACAGACTAGCGGGAAATACGAGCAGTACTTC | CAISEGQTSGKYEQYF
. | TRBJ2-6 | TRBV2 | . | TGTGCCAGCAGGGCAAGGGACATTGGGGCCAACGTCCTGACTTTC | CASRARDIGANVLTF
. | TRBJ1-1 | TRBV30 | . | TGTGCCTGGAGTGAAGTTTTGAAGGTAAGGGGGACTGAAGCTTTCTTT | CAWSEVLKVRGTEAFF
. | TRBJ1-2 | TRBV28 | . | TGTGCCAGTCAACAGATTAACTATGGCTACACCTTC | CASQQINYGYTF
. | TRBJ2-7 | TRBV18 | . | TGTGCCAGCTCACCAAGTCAGGGATCCTACGAGCAGTACTTC | CASSPSQGSYEQYF
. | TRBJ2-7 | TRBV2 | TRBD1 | TGTGCCAGCGACAGGGGAAGGAACTACGAGCAGTACTTC | CASDRGRNYEQYF
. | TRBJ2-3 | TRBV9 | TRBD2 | TGTGCCAGCAGCGCCCTAGCGGGGGGAAACACAGATACGCAGTATTTT | CASSALAGGNTDTQYF